This paragraph reports one T cell receptor beta chain. Its specificity is not known. This sample was taken from a study of CD8+ T cells in alopecia areata. Samples from alopecia areata patients were lesional scalp punch biopsies and peripheral blood. The authors extracted RNA and reverse transcribed it into cDNA as the sequencing template. The assay was immunoSEQ multiplex PCR, and TCRdb's table has in-frame clones only and misses some. This sample has some 170,000 clones, with 59% found just once. Study-wide findings and caveats: Lesional scalp, notably in alopecia totalis/universalis, had clonality above that of normal scalp.

Material: CD4+ T cells sorted from blood, obtained at week 0. The origin of this receptor is a human donor with alopecia areata.

CDR3 sequence reads: CASSSSAAYEQYF. The CDR3 DNA reads TGTGCCAGCAGTTCCAGCGCCGCCTACGAGCAGTACTTC. The chain carries TRBV6-6 and TRBJ2-7, with D uncertain. This CDR3 is built from 13 residues. CDR1 is MNHNY and CDR2 is SVGAGI in the germline V gene (reference sequence). The germline V and J ends were trimmed by 4 bases and 2 bases, with 9 bases remaining between them.